This T cell receptor beta chain originates from a study of CD8 T cells in Susac syndrome. Remarks on this clonotype: Antigen unknown.

Study conclusions and caveats: Susac-specific public clones were found in both the total CD8+ and the CD8+ TEMRA repertoires, with fewer than 20 in the former and about five in the latter. Expansion of Susac CD8+ clones peaked in TEMRA cells and in active patients.

With random hexamers, reverse transcription was performed on roughly 0.45 to 1 ug of RNA. One entry per CDR3 protein, called by TCRdb with MiXCR from the immunoSEQ multiplex PCR reads. The table lists 75,000 to 80,000 distinct CDR3 sequences, approximately 93% of them singletons. V shed 6 bases and J shed 5 bases, with 16 bases lying between them. The CDR3 has 15 residues. TCR beta sequencing was performed on blood CD8+ and CD4+ T cells. Material for sequencing was CD8+ T cells from PBMCs. The clonotype was recovered from a human donor with Susac syndrome. J is TRBJ1-4 and V is TRBV12-3 or TRBV12-4, with unresolved D. The CDR3, as DNA: TGTGCCAGCAGCCAAAGCGGGGAAACGAATGAAAAACTGTTTTTT. Its protein is CASSQSGETNEKLFF.